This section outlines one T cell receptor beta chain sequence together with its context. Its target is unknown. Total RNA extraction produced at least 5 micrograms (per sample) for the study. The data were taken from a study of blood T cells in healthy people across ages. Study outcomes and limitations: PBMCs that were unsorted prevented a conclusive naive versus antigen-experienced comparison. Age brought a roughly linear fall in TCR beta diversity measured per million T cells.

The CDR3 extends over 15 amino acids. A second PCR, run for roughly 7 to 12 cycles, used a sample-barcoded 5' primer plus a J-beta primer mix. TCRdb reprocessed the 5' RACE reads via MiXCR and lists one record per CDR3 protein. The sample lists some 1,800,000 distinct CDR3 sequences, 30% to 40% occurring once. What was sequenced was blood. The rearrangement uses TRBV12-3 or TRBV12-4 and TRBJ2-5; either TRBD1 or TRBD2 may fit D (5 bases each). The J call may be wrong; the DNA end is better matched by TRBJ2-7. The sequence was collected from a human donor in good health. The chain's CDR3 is CASSLRVTAAYEQYF. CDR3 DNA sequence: TGTGCCAGCAGTTTAAGGGTGACAGCGGCCTACGAGCAGTACTTC.